A selection of T cell receptor beta chains follows, all from one sample in a study of T cells in Graves' hyperthyroidism and ophthalmopathy. Using its own MiXCR run on the multiplex PCR reads, TCRdb lists one record per CDR3 protein. The table shows around 690,000 distinct CDR3 sequences, with around a sixth occurring only once. What was sequenced was blood. These receptor sequences come from a man aged 50 to 59 with Graves' hyperthyroidism. Both conserved end residues are part of each CDR3. The D gene is left open where the match is weak. The size field is filled for only some rows; it gives once, few, many or a size class.

j_call: TRBJ2-1; v_call: TRBV4-3; clone_size: -; d_call: TRBD2; cdr3_aa: CASRLLAGAHEQFF; cdr3_nt: TGCGCCAGCAGATTACTAGCGGGAGCACATGAGCAGTTCTTC
j_call: TRBJ2-1; v_call: TRBV30; clone_size: few; d_call: -; cdr3_aa: CAWSVPRGAKGYEQFF; cdr3_nt: TGTGCCTGGAGTGTACCCCGGGGCGCCAAGGGTTATGAGCAGTTCTTC
j_call: TRBJ2-5; v_call: TRBV11-2; clone_size: -; d_call: TRBD2; cdr3_aa: CASSWTRQETQYF; cdr3_nt: TGTGCCAGCAGCTGGACTAGACAAGAGACCCAGTACTTC
j_call: TRBJ2-5; v_call: TRBV28; clone_size: many; d_call: TRBD2; cdr3_aa: CASSILAGVRQETQYF; cdr3_nt: TGTGCCAGCAGTATCCTAGCGGGAGTGCGCCAAGAGACCCAGTACTTC
j_call: TRBJ1-2; v_call: TRBV27; clone_size: -; d_call: -; cdr3_aa: CASSSNTGNYGYTF; cdr3_nt: TGTGCCAGCAGTTCGAACACAGGGAACTATGGCTACACCTTC
j_call: TRBJ2-5; v_call: TRBV12-5; clone_size: many; d_call: -; cdr3_aa: CASGLGTPAETQYF; cdr3_nt: TGTGCTAGTGGTTTGGGGACACCGGCGGAGACCCAGTACTTC
j_call: TRBJ1-4; v_call: TRBV6-2/TRBV6-3; clone_size: -; d_call: -; cdr3_aa: CASSYPLGGTHSTNEKLFF; cdr3_nt: TGTGCCAGCAGTTACCCCTTGGGTGGGACACACTCAACTAATGAAAAACTGTTTTTT
j_call: TRBJ1-5; v_call: TRBV27; clone_size: many; d_call: -; cdr3_aa: CASKPRQGIEPQHF; cdr3_nt: TGTGCCAGCAAGCCCCGGCAGGGTATCGAGCCCCAGCATTTT
j_call: TRBJ2-1; v_call: TRBV6-2/TRBV6-3; clone_size: few; d_call: TRBD1; cdr3_aa: CATPISPDRMGYEQFF; cdr3_nt: TGTGCCACTCCGATATCCCCGGACAGGATGGGGTATGAGCAGTTCTTC
j_call: TRBJ2-2; v_call: TRBV7-2; clone_size: many; d_call: -; cdr3_aa: CASSLAVHSGELFF; cdr3_nt: TGTGCCAGCAGCTTAGCGGTCCACTCCGGGGAGCTGTTTTTT
j_call: TRBJ2-1; v_call: TRBV7-3; clone_size: many; d_call: -; cdr3_aa: CASSLQPYNEQFF; cdr3_nt: TGTGCCAGCAGCTTACAGCCTTACAATGAGCAGTTCTTC
j_call: TRBJ2-3; v_call: TRBV4-3; clone_size: few; d_call: TRBD1; cdr3_aa: CASSQQDRGHTDTQYF; cdr3_nt: TGCGCCAGCAGCCAACAGGACAGGGGGCACACAGATACGCAGTATTTT
j_call: TRBJ1-1; v_call: TRBV28; clone_size: many; d_call: TRBD1; cdr3_aa: CASSYPGQFLRAFF; cdr3_nt: TGTGCCAGCAGTTATCCGGGACAGTTCCTTCGGGCTTTCTTT
j_call: TRBJ1-1; v_call: TRBV5-6; clone_size: -; d_call: -; cdr3_aa: CASSWVHRQNTEAFF; cdr3_nt: TGTGCCAGCAGCTGGGTCCACAGGCAGAACACTGAAGCTTTCTTT
j_call: TRBJ1-4; v_call: TRBV2; clone_size: many; d_call: -; cdr3_aa: CASSDGGPHEKLFF; cdr3_nt: TGTGCCAGCAGTGATGGGGGACCGCATGAAAAACTGTTTTTT
j_call: TRBJ2-7; v_call: TRBV2; clone_size: -; d_call: -; cdr3_aa: CASSPASEPSYEQYF; cdr3_nt: TGTGCCAGCAGTCCGGCGTCCGAACCATCCTACGAGCAGTACTTC
j_call: TRBJ2-5; v_call: TRBV24-1; clone_size: many; d_call: -; cdr3_aa: CATSGFGGGSETQYF; cdr3_nt: TGTGCCACCAGTGGATTCGGCGGGGGCTCAGAGACCCAGTACTTC
j_call: TRBJ1-2; v_call: TRBV2; clone_size: -; d_call: -; cdr3_aa: CASSPGHNFYGYTF; cdr3_nt: TGTGCCAGCAGTCCGGGACATAACTTCTATGGCTACACCTTC
j_call: TRBJ2-3; v_call: TRBV5-5; clone_size: -; d_call: TRBD2; cdr3_aa: CASSLQAGGTDTQYF; cdr3_nt: TGTGCCAGCAGCTTGCAAGCGGGAGGTACAGATACGCAGTATTTT
j_call: TRBJ1-2; v_call: TRBV19; clone_size: many; d_call: -; cdr3_aa: CASSTHPTNYGYTF; cdr3_nt: TGTGCCAGTAGTACACATCCTACTAACTATGGCTACACCTTC
j_call: TRBJ1-4; v_call: TRBV11-3; clone_size: many; d_call: -; cdr3_aa: CASSPHRVSNEKLFF; cdr3_nt: TGTGCCAGCAGCCCCCACAGGGTGTCTAATGAAAAACTGTTTTTT
j_call: TRBJ2-7; v_call: TRBV5-1; clone_size: many; d_call: -; cdr3_aa: CASSLEDLLSYEQYF; cdr3_nt: TGCGCCAGCAGCTTGGAAGACTTGCTCTCCTACGAGCAGTACTTC
j_call: TRBJ1-5; v_call: TRBV2; clone_size: many; d_call: TRBD1; cdr3_aa: CASRVGQANQPQHF; cdr3_nt: TGTGCCAGCAGGGTGGGACAGGCTAATCAGCCCCAGCATTTT
j_call: TRBJ2-5; v_call: TRBV5-1; clone_size: few; d_call: TRBD2; cdr3_aa: CASSPGLAGLQETQYF; cdr3_nt: TGCGCCAGCAGCCCGGGACTAGCGGGACTACAAGAGACCCAGTACTTC
j_call: TRBJ2-2; v_call: TRBV2; clone_size: many; d_call: -; cdr3_aa: CASRGGPLVGELFF; cdr3_nt: TGTGCCAGCAGGGGCGGTCCCCTCGTCGGGGAGCTGTTTTTT
j_call: TRBJ1-2; v_call: TRBV29-1; clone_size: few; d_call: TRBD1; cdr3_aa: CSVSQGQEGEDRSYGYTF; cdr3_nt: TGCAGCGTTTCACAGGGACAGGAAGGGGAAGATCGCTCCTATGGCTACACCTTC
j_call: TRBJ2-1; v_call: TRBV11-2; clone_size: many; d_call: -; cdr3_aa: CASSSSWASPYNEQFF; cdr3_nt: TGTGCCAGCAGCTCCTCGTGGGCCAGTCCCTACAATGAGCAGTTCTTC
j_call: TRBJ2-1; v_call: TRBV27; clone_size: many; d_call: TRBD2; cdr3_aa: CASCEGGLAEGEQFF; cdr3_nt: TGTGCCAGCTGTGAAGGGGGACTAGCGGAAGGGGAGCAGTTCTTC
j_call: TRBJ1-5; v_call: TRBV3-1; clone_size: few; d_call: -; cdr3_aa: CASSQDFYSNQPQHF; cdr3_nt: TGTGCCAGCAGCCAGGACTTCTATAGCAATCAGCCCCAGCATTTT
j_call: TRBJ1-2; v_call: TRBV24-1; clone_size: -; d_call: -; cdr3_aa: CATSEGGYGYTF; cdr3_nt: TGTGCCACCAGTGAGGGGGGCTATGGCTACACCTTC
j_call: TRBJ2-2; v_call: TRBV3-1; clone_size: -; d_call: -; cdr3_aa: CASSQVRGSYTGELFF; cdr3_nt: TGTGCCAGCAGCCAAGTCAGGGGTTCTTACACCGGGGAGCTGTTTTTT
j_call: TRBJ1-1; v_call: TRBV30; clone_size: many; d_call: TRBD1; cdr3_aa: CAWSALRPGQPMNTEAFF; cdr3_nt: TGTGCCTGGAGTGCCCTTCGTCCGGGACAGCCGATGAACACTGAAGCTTTCTTT
j_call: TRBJ2-7; v_call: TRBV5-1; clone_size: -; d_call: TRBD2; cdr3_aa: CASSGSLAGDYEQYF; cdr3_nt: TGCGCCAGCAGCGGGTCCCTAGCGGGAGACTACGAGCAGTACTTC
j_call: TRBJ2-1; v_call: TRBV28; clone_size: many; d_call: TRBD1; cdr3_aa: CASPSGTDGFSNEQFF; cdr3_nt: TGTGCCAGCCCATCCGGGACAGACGGTTTCAGCAATGAGCAGTTCTTC
j_call: TRBJ2-7; v_call: TRBV29-1; clone_size: -; d_call: TRBD2; cdr3_aa: CSVTGTSRSYEQYF; cdr3_nt: TGCAGCGTCACCGGGACTAGTAGGTCCTACGAGCAGTACTTC
j_call: TRBJ1-1; v_call: TRBV6-1; clone_size: -; d_call: -; cdr3_aa: CASSLEAVAEAFF; cdr3_nt: TGTGCCAGCAGCCTAGAGGCGGTAGCTGAAGCTTTCTTT
j_call: TRBJ2-2; v_call: TRBV18; clone_size: -; d_call: -; cdr3_aa: CASSPPSGTGELFF; cdr3_nt: TGTGCCAGCTCACCTCCATCGGGCACCGGGGAGCTGTTTTTT
j_call: TRBJ2-3; v_call: TRBV24-1; clone_size: -; d_call: TRBD2; cdr3_aa: CATSNSGRSDTQYF; cdr3_nt: TGTGCCACCAGTAATAGCGGGAGGTCAGATACGCAGTATTTT
j_call: TRBJ2-1; v_call: TRBV10-2; clone_size: few; d_call: -; cdr3_aa: CASSELKLVPKEQFF; cdr3_nt: TGCGCCAGCAGCGAACTAAAACTAGTCCCCAAAGAGCAGTTCTTC
j_call: TRBJ2-1; v_call: TRBV19; clone_size: few; d_call: -; cdr3_aa: CASRTDTSSYNEQFF; cdr3_nt: TGTGCCAGTAGAACCGATACGAGCTCCTACAATGAGCAGTTCTTC
j_call: TRBJ2-2; v_call: TRBV2; clone_size: many; d_call: -; cdr3_aa: CASAKRGDTGELFF; cdr3_nt: TGTGCCAGCGCAAAAAGAGGGGATACCGGGGAGCTGTTTTTT